A selection of T cell receptor beta chains follows, all from one sample in a study of response to subunit inactivated influenza vaccine. TCRdb analysed the RT-PCR reads with MiXCR anew, one entry per CDR3 protein. This sample yields about 570,000 distinct CDR3 sequences, of which 11% are seen a single time; roughly 11% belongs to the top ten. These same data were also listed under a study on T cells expressing NK-cell markers.

The sample in question was PBMCs from blood, obtained on the day of vaccination. The origin of the receptors is a man aged 45-60 years who received an inactivated influenza vaccine. CDR3s include the opening cysteine and the closing phenylalanine or tryptophan. The order of the fields is D gene, clone size, V gene, J gene, CDR3 DNA, CDR3 protein. D genes are given only for firm matches. Rows may omit the clone size; those that give it use once, few, many or a size class.

d_gene: -; abundance: few; v_gene: TRBV20-1; j_gene: TRBJ2-1; CDR3nt: TGCAGTGCTAGAGCCGGCGGGACTGACAATGAGCAGTTCTTC; CDR3aa: CSARAGGTDNEQFF
d_gene: -; abundance: few; v_gene: TRBV5-1; j_gene: TRBJ2-1; CDR3nt: TGCGCCAGCAGCTCCGTAACGTACTCCTACAATGAGCAGTTCTTC; CDR3aa: CASSSVTYSYNEQFF
d_gene: -; abundance: few; v_gene: TRBV6-1; j_gene: TRBJ2-5; CDR3nt: TGTGCCAGCAGTACGACCCATACGGAGACCCAGTACTTC; CDR3aa: CASSTTHTETQYF
d_gene: -; abundance: -; v_gene: TRBV25-1; j_gene: TRBJ2-1; CDR3nt: TGTGCCAGCAGTGAGCTTCCCCAGCCCCGTACCTACAATGAGCAGTTCTTC; CDR3aa: CASSELPQPRTYNEQFF
d_gene: -; abundance: few; v_gene: TRBV4-2; j_gene: TRBJ2-2; CDR3nt: TGTGCCAGCAGCCAAGGCGAGCAGGGTGGGGGCGGGGAGCTGTTTTTT; CDR3aa: CASSQGEQGGGGELFF
d_gene: TRBD1; abundance: -; v_gene: TRBV4-3; j_gene: TRBJ2-3; CDR3nt: TGCGCCAGCAGCCAAGAGACCAGGACAGGGAGCGGAACAGATACGCAGTATTTT; CDR3aa: CASSQETRTGSGTDTQYF
d_gene: -; abundance: few; v_gene: TRBV29-1; j_gene: TRBJ2-5; CDR3nt: TGCAGCGTTGGAAGTGGGAGAGGAGAGACCCAGTACTTC; CDR3aa: CSVGSGRGETQYF
d_gene: TRBD2; abundance: -; v_gene: TRBV20-1; j_gene: TRBJ2-7; CDR3nt: TGCAGTGCTACCGGACTAGCGGGAGGGCAAGGAAACGAGCAGTACTTC; CDR3aa: CSATGLAGGQGNEQYF
d_gene: -; abundance: -; v_gene: TRBV6-2/TRBV6-3; j_gene: TRBJ2-7; CDR3nt: TGTGCCTCCACGAGGGGCAGGGGAACCTACGAGCAGTACTTC; CDR3aa: CASTRGRGTYEQYF
d_gene: -; abundance: few; v_gene: TRBV6-1; j_gene: TRBJ1-1; CDR3nt: TGTGCCAGCAGTGAAGGTCGCCTTGAGGCTTTCTTT; CDR3aa: CASSEGRLEAFF
d_gene: -; abundance: -; v_gene: TRBV7-8; j_gene: TRBJ1-1; CDR3nt: TGTGCCAGCAGCCTTTCATCGGGGGGGGGTGAAGCTTTCTTT; CDR3aa: CASSLSSGGGEAFF
d_gene: -; abundance: -; v_gene: TRBV28; j_gene: TRBJ2-1; CDR3nt: TGTGCCAGCAGTCCCACCCCTAGCGCAACCTACAATGAGCAGTTCTTC; CDR3aa: CASSPTPSATYNEQFF
d_gene: -; abundance: -; v_gene: TRBV5-1; j_gene: TRBJ1-1; CDR3nt: TGCGCCAGCACCCCCGAACATGCGGGGAACGAAGCTGTCTTT; CDR3aa: CASTPEHAGNEAVF
d_gene: -; abundance: -; v_gene: TRBV4-3; j_gene: TRBJ1-2; CDR3nt: TGCGCCAGCAGCCTTTTCCCTGACAGTAACTATGGCTACACCTTC; CDR3aa: CASSLFPDSNYGYTF